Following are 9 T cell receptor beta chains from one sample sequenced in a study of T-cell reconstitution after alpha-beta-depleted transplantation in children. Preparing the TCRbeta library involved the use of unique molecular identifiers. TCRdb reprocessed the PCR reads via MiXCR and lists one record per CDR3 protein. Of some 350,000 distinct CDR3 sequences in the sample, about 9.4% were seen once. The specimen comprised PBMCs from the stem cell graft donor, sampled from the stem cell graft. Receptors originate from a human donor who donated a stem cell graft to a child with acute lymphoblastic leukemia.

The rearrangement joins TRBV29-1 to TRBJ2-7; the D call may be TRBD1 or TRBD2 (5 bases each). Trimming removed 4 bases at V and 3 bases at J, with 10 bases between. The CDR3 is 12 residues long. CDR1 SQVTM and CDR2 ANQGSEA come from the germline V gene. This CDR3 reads CSVVGGNYEQYF. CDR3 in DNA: TGCAGCGTTGTTGGGGGTAACTACGAGCAGTACTTC.

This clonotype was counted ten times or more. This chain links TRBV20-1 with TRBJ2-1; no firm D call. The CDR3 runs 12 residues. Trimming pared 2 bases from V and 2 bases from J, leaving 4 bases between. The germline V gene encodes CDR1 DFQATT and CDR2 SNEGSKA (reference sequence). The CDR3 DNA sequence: TGCAGTGCTAGACAGCCCTACAATGAGCAGTTCTTC. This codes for CSARQPYNEQFF.

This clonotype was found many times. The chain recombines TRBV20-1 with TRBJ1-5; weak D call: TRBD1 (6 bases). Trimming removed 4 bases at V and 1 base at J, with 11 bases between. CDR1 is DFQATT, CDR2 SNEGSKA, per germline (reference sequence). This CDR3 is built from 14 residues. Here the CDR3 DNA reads TGCAGTGCTACCGGGGGGCCGAGCAATCAGCCCCAGCATTTT. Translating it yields CSATGGPSNQPQHF.

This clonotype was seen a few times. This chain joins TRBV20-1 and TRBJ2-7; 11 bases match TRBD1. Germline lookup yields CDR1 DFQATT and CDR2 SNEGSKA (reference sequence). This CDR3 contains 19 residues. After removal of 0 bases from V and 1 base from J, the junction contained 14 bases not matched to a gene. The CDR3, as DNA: TGCAGTGCTAGAGATCCCCTCGGACAGGGGGCGAGAACATCCTACGAGCAGTACTTC. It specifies CSARDPLGQGARTSYEQYF.

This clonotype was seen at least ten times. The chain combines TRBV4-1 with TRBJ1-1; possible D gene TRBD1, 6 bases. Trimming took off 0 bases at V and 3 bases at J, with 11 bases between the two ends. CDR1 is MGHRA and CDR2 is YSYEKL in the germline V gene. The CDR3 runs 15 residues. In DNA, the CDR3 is TGCGCCAGCAGCCAAGATTCCAGGGGTTACACTGAAGCTTTCTTT. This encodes CASSQDSRGYTEAFF.

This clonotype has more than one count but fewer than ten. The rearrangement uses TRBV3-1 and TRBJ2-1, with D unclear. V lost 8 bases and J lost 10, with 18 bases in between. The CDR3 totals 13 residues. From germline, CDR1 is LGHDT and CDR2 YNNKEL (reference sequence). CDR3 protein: CASSQVGRREQFF. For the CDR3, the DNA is TGTGCCAGCTCCCAAGTCGGCAGGAGAGAGCAGTTCTTC.

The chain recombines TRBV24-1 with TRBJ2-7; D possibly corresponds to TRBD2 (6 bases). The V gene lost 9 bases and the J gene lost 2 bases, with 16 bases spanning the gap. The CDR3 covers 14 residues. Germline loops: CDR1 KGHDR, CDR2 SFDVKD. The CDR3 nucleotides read TGTGCCACCGTTTTCCGGGACTCGGCCTACGAGCAGTACTTC. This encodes CATVFRDSAYEQYF.

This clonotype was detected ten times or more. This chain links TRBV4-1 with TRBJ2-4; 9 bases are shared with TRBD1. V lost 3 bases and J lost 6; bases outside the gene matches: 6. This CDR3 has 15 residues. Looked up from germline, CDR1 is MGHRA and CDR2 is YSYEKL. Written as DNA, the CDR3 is TGCGCCAGCAGCCAGGGGACAGGGTATCGAAACATTCAGTACTTC. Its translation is CASSQGTGYRNIQYF.

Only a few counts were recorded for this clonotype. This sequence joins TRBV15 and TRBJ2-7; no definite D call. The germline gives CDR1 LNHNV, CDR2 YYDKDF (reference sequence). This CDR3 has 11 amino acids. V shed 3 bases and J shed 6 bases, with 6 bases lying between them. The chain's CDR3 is CATSRGGEQYF. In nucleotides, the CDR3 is TGTGCCACCAGCAGGGGCGGCGAGCAGTACTTC.